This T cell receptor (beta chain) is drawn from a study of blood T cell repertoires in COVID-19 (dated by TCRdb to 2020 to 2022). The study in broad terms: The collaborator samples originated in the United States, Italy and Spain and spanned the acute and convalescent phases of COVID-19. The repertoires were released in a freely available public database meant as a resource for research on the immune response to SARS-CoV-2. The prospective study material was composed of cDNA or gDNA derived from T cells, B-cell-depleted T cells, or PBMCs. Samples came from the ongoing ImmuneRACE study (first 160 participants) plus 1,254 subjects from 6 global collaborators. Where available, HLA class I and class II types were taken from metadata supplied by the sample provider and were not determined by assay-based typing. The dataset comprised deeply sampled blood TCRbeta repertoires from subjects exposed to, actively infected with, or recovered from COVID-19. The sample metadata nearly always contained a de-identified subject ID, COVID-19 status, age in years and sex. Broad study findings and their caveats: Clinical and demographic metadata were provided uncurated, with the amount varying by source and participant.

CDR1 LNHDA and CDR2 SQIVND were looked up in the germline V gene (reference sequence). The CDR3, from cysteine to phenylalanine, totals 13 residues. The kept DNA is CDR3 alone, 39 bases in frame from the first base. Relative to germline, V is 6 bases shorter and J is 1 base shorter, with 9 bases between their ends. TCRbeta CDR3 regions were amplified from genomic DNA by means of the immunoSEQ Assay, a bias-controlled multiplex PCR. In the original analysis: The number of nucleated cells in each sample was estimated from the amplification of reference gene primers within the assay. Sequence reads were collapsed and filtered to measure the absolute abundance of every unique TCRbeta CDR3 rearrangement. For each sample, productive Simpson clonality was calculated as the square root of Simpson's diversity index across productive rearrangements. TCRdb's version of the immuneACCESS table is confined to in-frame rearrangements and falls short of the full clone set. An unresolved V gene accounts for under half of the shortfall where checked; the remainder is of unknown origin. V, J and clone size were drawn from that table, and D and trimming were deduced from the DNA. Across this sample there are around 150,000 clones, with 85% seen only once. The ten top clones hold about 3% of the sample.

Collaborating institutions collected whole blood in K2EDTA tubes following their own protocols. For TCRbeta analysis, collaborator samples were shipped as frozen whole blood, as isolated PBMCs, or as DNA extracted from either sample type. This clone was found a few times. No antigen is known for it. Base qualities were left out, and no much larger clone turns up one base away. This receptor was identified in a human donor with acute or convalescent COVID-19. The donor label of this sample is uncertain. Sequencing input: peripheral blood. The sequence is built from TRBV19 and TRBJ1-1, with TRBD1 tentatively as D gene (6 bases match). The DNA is TGTGCCAGTAGATGGGGACAGAACACTGAAGCTTTCTTT. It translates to CASRWGQNTEAFF.